This T cell receptor beta chain was sequenced for a study of blood T cell repertoires in COVID-19. At the level of the study: COVID-19 samples, acute and convalescent, were from the United States, Italy and Spain.

Participants spanned ages roughly 18 to 90 years and resided in roughly 22 US areas. Cohorts were assigned according to the clinical history that participants reported. Methods used by the authors: By means of reference gene primer amplification, nucleated cell counts were estimated. The table came from immunoSEQ multiplex PCR; TCRdb's copy has only in-frame clones and leaves some out. For V, J and clone size, that table is used; D and trimming come from the DNA. The table lists some 170,000 clones, less than 90% of them singletons. The sequenced material came from PBMCs or T cells enriched from blood (not recorded which). This TCR was recovered from a human donor with acute COVID-19. The donor label of this sample is uncertain.

In nucleotides, the CDR3 is TGTGCCAGCAGCAAGGGGACGGGAGACTATGGCTACACCTTC. Protein product: CASSKGTGDYGYTF. The chain employs TRBV5-4 and TRBJ1-2; D possibly corresponds to TRBD1 (5 bases). The V gene's germline CDR1 is SGHNT and CDR2 YYREEE (reference sequence). The CDR3 loop spans 14 amino acids. Trimming shortened V by 4 bases and J by 3 bases, and 13 bases separated the two germline ends.